The clone carrying this T cell receptor beta chain showed up just a few times. TCRdb re-called the 5' RACE reads through MiXCR, storing one row per CDR3 protein. The repertoire holds 68,000 or so distinct CDR3 sequences, over 6.5% seen once, with approximately 35% in the top ten. V lost 3 bases, J lost 5 bases, and 8 bases lay in between. This CDR3 has 13 residues. CDR1 and CDR2 from the germline V gene are SGHAT and FQNNGV. This sample stems from a study of T cells after yellow fever vaccination. The rearrangement links TRBV11-2 to TRBJ2-1, with D perhaps matching TRBD1 or TRBD2 (5 bases each). This TCR was recovered from a young man who received the YFV17D yellow fever vaccine. The sequencing used CD8+ T cells sorted from PBMCs, collected approximately 47 days after the first yellow fever vaccination. The CDR3 DNA reads as TGTGCCAGCAGCTTCGGGGCCGACAATGAGCAGTTCTTC. Protein product: CASSFGADNEQFF.